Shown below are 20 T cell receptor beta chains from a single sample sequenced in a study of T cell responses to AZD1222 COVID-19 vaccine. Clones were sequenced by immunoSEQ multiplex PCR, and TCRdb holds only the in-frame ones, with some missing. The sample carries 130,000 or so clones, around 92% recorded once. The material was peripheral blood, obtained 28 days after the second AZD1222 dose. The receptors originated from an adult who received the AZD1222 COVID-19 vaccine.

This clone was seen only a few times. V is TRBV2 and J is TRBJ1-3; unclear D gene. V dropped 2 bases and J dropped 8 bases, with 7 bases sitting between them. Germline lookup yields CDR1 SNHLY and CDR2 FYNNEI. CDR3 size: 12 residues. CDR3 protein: CASSERSYTIYF. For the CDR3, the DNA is TGTGCCAGCAGTGAAAGGTCATACACCATATATTTT. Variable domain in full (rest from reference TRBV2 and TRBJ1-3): EPEVTQTPSHQVTQMGQEVILRCVPISNHLYFYWYRQILGQKVEFLVSFYNNEISEKSEIFDDQFSVERPDGSNFTLKIRSTKLEDSAMYFCASSERSYTIYFGEGSWLTVV.

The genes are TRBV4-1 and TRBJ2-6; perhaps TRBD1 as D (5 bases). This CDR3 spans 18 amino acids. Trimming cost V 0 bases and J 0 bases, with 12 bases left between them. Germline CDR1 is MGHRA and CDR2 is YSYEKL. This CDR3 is CASSQDALDSSGANVLTF. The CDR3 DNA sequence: TGCGCCAGCAGCCAAGACGCACTTGACAGCTCTGGGGCCAACGTCCTGACTTTC.

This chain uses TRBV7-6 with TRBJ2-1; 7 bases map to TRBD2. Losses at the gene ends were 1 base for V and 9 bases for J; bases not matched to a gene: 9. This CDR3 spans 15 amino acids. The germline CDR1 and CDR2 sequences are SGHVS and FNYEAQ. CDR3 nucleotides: TGTGCCAGCAGCTTAGGGTCTCAGCGGGAAGGTGAGCAGTTCTTC. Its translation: CASSLGSQREGEQFF.

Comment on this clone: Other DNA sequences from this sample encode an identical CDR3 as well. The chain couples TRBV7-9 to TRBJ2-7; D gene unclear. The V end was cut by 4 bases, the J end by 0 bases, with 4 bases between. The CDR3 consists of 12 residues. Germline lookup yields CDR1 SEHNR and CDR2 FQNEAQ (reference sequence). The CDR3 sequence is CASSSSSYEQYF. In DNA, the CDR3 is TGTGCCAGCAGCTCTAGCTCCTACGAGCAGTACTTC. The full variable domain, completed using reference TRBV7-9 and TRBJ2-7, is DTGVSQNPRHKITKRGQNVTFRCDPISEHNRLYWYRQTLGQGPEFLTYFQNEAQLEKSRLLSDRFSAERPKGSFSTLEIQRTEQGDSAMYLCASSSSSYEQYFGPGTRLTVT.

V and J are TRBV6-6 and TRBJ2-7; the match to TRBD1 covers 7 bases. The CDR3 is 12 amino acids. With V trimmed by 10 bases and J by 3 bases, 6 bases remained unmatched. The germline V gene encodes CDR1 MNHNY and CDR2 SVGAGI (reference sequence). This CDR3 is CATRDRDYEQYF. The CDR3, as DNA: TGTGCCACCAGGGACAGAGACTACGAGCAGTACTTC.

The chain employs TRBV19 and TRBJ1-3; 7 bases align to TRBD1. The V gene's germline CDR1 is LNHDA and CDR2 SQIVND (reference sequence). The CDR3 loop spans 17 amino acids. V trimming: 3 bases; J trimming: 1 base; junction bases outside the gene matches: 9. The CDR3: CASSIDRTGRSGNTIYF. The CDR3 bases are TGTGCCAGTAGTATCGACAGGACAGGACGATCTGGAAACACCATATATTTT.

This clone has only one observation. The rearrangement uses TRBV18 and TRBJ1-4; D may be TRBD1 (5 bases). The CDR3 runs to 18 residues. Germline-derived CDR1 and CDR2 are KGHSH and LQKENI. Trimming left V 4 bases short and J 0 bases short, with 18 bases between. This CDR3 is CASSQYMDPGATNEKLFF. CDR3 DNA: TGTGCCAGCTCACAGTACATGGACCCGGGGGCAACTAATGAAAAACTGTTTTTT. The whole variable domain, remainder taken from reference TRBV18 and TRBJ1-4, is NAGVMQNPRHLVRRRGQEARLRCSPMKGHSHVYWYRQLPEEGLKFMVYLQKENIIDESGMPKERFSAEFPKEGPSILRIQQVVRGDSAAYFCASSQYMDPGATNEKLFFGSGTQLSVL.

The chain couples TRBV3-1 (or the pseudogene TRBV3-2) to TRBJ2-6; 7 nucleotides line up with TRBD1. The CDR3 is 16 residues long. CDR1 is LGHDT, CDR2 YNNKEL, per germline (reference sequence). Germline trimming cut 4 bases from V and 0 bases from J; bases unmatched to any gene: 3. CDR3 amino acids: CASSRTGHSGANVLTF. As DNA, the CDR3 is TGTGCCAGCAGCCGGACAGGCCACTCTGGGGCCAACGTCCTGACTTTC.

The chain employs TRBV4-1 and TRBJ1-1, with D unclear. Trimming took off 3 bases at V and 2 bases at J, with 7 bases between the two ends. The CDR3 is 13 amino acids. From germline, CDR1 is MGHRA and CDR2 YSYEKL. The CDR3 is CASSQPHNTEAFF. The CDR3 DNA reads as TGCGCCAGCAGCCAGCCACATAACACTGAAGCTTTCTTT.

CDR3: CASSAGRDYGYTF. In DNA, the CDR3 is TGTGCCAGCAGCGCCGGCAGGGACTATGGCTACACCTTC. This rearrangement joins TRBV9 to TRBJ1-2; maybe TRBD1 (5 bases). The CDR3 consists of 13 residues. V shed 3 bases and J shed 3 bases, with 9 bases lying between them. Germline assignment: CDR1 SGDLS and CDR2 YYNGEE.

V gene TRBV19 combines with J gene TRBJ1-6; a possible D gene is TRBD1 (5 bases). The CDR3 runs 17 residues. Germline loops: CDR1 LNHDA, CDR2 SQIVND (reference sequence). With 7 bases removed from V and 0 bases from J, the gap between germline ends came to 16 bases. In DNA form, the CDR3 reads TGTGCCAGTACCCCGACGAGGACAAGCTCCTATAATTCACCCCTCCACTTT. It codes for CASTPTRTSSYNSPLHF.

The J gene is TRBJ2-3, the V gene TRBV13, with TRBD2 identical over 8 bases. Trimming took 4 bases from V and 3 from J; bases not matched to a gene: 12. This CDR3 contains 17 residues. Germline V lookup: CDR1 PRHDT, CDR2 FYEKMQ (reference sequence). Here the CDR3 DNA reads TGTGCCAGCAGCTCCTCATGGGGAGCGGGGGAGACAGATACGCAGTATTTT. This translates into CASSSSWGAGETDTQYF.

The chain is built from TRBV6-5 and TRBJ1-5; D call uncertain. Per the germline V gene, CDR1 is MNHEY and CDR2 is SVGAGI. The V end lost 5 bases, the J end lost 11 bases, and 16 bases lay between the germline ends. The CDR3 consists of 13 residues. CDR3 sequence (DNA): TGTGCCAGCAGTCCCCGGGCCCGTGGGGCCCAGCATTTT. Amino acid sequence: CASSPRARGAQHF.

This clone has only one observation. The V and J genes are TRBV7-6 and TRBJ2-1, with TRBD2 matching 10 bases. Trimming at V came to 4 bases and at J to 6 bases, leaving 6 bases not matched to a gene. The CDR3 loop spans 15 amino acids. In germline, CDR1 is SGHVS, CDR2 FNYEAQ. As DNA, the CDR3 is TGTGCCAGCAGCTCTCCTAGCGGGAGTTTCAATGAGCAGTTCTTC. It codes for CASSSPSGSFNEQFF.

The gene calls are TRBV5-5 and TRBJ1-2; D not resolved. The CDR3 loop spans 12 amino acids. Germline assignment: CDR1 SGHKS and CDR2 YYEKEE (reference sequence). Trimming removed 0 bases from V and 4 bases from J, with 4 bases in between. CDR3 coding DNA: TGTGCCAGCAGCTTGGGCCTCTATGGCTACACCTTC. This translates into CASSLGLYGYTF.

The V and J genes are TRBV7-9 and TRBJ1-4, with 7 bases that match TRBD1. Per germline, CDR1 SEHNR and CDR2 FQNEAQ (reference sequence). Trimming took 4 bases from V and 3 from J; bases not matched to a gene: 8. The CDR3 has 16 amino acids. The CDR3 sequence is CASSSDPGTANEKLFF. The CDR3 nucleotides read TGTGCCAGCAGCTCGGACCCCGGGACAGCTAATGAAAAACTGTTTTTT.

CDR3: CASSLHGPVGTDTQYF. The CDR3 coding sequence is TGCGCCAGCAGCTTGCACGGCCCCGTTGGCACAGATACGCAGTATTTT. V usage is TRBV5-1 and J usage is TRBJ2-3; D unresolved. Trimming pared 1 base from V and 1 base from J, leaving 13 bases between. From germline, CDR1 is SGHRS and CDR2 YFSETQ. The CDR3 covers 16 residues.

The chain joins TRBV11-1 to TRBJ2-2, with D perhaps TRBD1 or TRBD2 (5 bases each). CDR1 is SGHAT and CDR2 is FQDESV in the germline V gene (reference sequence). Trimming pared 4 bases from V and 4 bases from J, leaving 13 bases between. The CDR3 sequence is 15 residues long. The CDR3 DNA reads TGTGCCAGCAGCTGGGGCGAGAGGGGCACCGGGGAGCTGTTTTTT. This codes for CASSWGERGTGELFF. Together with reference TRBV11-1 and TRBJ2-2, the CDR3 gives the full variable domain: EAEVAQSPRYKITEKSQAVAFWCDPISGHATLYWYRQILGQGPELLVQFQDESVVDDSQLPKDRFSAERLKGVDSTLKIQPAELGDSAMYLCASSWGERGTGELFFGEGSRLTVL.

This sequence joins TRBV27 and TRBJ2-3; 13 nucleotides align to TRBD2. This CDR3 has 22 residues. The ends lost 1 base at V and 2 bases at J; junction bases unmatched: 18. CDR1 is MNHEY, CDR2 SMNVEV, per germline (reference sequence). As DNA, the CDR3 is TGTGCCAGCAGTTTATTCCGGACTAGCGGGAGTTCTGCTCTCGGTTTCACAGATACGCAGTATTTT. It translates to CASSLFRTSGSSALGFTDTQYF.

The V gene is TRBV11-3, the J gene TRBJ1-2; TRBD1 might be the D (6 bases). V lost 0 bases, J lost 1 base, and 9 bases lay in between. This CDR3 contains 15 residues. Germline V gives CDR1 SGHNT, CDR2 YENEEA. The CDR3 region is CASSLEAGDNYGYTF. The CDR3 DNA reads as TGTGCCAGCAGCTTAGAGGCAGGGGATAACTATGGCTACACCTTC. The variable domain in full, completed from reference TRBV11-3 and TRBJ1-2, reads EAGVVQSPRYKIIEKKQPVAFWCNPISGHNTLYWYLQNLGQGPELLIRYENEEAVDDSQLPKDRFSAERLKGVDSTLKIQPAELGDSAVYLCASSLEAGDNYGYTFGSGTRLTVV.